These 5 T cell receptor beta chains originate from one sample sequenced in a study of identical twins. TCRdb processed the 5' RACE reads anew with MiXCR; each CDR3 protein has one entry. Found here are about 240,000 distinct CDR3 sequences, 9.5% to 15% of them singletons; the top ten hold more than 3.5%. The same specimen was also included in a second study, on yellow fever vaccine responses in identical twins.

Sequenced material: memory (CD45RO+) T cells sorted from blood. These receptor sequences come from a woman under 30 in good health.

The V gene is TRBV4-3, the J gene TRBJ1-4; D remains unclear. The V gene lost 1 base and the J gene lost 0 bases, with 3 bases spanning the gap. CDR3 length: 14 residues. Germline V gene data show CDR1 as LGHNA and CDR2 as YSLEER. CDR3 residues: CASSQGSTNEKLFF. CDR3 nucleotides: TGCGCCAGCAGCCAAGGCTCAACTAATGAAAAACTGTTTTTT.

This rearrangement joins TRBV7-8 to TRBJ2-7, with 9 bases fitting TRBD1. Trimming cost V 7 bases and J 5 bases; bases outside gene matches: 18. The CDR3 length is 17 residues. Germline V gene sequence: CDR1 SGHVS, CDR2 FQNEAQ. DNA of the CDR3: TGTGCCAGCACCCTTGGTGGGACAGGGAAATTCGGGAACGAGCAGTACTTC. The encoded protein is CASTLGGTGKFGNEQYF.

CDR3 sequence: CASSQVPGAIQYF. The CDR3 DNA is TGTGCCAGCAGCCAAGTCCCAGGTGCAATCCAGTACTTC. The rearrangement joins TRBV3-1 to TRBJ2-5; D uncertain. This CDR3 region has 13 residues. Germline values: CDR1 LGHDT, CDR2 YNNKEL (reference sequence). V lost 1 base and J 10 bases, leaving 13 bases between the germline ends.

This chain's CDR3 is CASSRGRGHELAKNIQYF. In DNA form, the CDR3 reads TGTGCCAGCAGCCGAGGGAGGGGGCACGAGCTAGCCAAAAACATTCAGTACTTC. The chain is built from TRBV9 and TRBJ2-4, with D possibly called TRBD1 or TRBD2 (7 bases each). The ends were cut back, 4 bases at V and 0 bases at J, with 20 bases in the middle. This CDR3 comprises 18 residues. Germline CDR1 reads SGDLS; CDR2 reads YYNGEE.

This clonotype turned up a few times. The chain combines TRBV11-2 with TRBJ2-5, with D perhaps being TRBD1 or TRBD2 (5 bases each). CDR3 size: 14 residues. From germline, CDR1 is SGHAT and CDR2 FQNNGV. Trimming pared 5 bases from V and 5 bases from J, leaving 15 bases between. DNA for the CDR3: TGTGCCAGCAGCACGAGGGGTACAATCGAGACCCAGTACTTC. Residues: CASSTRGTIETQYF.